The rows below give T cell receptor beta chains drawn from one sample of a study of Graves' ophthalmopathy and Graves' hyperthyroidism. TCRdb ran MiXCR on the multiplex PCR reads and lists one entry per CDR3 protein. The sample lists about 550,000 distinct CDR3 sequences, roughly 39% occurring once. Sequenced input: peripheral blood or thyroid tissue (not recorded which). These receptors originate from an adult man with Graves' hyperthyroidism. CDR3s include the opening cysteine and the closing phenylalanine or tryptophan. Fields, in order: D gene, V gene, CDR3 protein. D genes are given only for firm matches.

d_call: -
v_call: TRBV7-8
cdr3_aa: CASSLLNPGSNQPQHF

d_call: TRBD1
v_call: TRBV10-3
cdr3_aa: CAISDLQGINQPQHF

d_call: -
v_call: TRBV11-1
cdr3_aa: CASSPRDEGNTIYF

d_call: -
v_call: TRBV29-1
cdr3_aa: CSEGWDEAFF

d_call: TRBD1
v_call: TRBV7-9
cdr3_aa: CASSLALSRPGTAYNSPLHF

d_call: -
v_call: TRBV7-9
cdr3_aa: CASSLVGTLAYYGYTF

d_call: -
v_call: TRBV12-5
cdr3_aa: CASGWINREEETQYF

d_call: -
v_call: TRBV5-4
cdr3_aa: CASSPLGVYEQYF

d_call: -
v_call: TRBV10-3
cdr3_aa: CAISLGNTGELFF

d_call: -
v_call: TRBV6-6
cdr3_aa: CASSYGPRGNTEAFF

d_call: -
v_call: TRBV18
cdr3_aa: CASSPGASNTEAFF

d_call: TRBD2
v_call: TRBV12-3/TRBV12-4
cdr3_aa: CASSYQREEITDTQYF

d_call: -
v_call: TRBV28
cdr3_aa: CASSPPSPGWESPLHF

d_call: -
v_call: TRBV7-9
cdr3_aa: CASSLPGANTEAFF

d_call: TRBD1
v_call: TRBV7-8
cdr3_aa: CASRHIFGQGAYEQYF

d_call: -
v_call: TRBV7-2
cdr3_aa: CASSLRAGNEQYF

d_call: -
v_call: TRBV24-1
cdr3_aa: CATREYSDQPQHF

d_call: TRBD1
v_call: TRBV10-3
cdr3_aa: CAIRPGTGNTGELFF

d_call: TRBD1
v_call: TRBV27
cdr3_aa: CASSPKPGQSNYGYTF

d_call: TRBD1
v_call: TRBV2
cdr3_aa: CASRGSGTGGNVLTF